Listed below are T cell receptor beta chains from one sample, sequenced in a study of T cell changes during pregnancy in multiple sclerosis. Data came from immunoSEQ multiplex PCR; TCRdb stores just in-frame clones and leaves some out. The sample has roughly 47,000 clones, roughly nine tenths seen once; the top ten hold more than 0.9%. Sequences were derived from CD4+ T cells from peripheral blood mononuclear cells, sampled after pregnancy. These receptors came from a female donor with multiple sclerosis, enrolled in a pregnancy study. Each CDR3 is given with its conserved first and last residue. The D gene is left open where the match is weak. Size is stated for part of the rows, as once, few or many counts, or as a class when the clone is expanded.

d_call: -; v_call: TRBV7-9; clone_size: -; j_call: TRBJ2-3; cdr3_nt: TGTGCCAGCAGCTTTGGGCTAGCCCCCCAGTATTTT; cdr3_aa: CASSFGLAPQYF
d_call: TRBD1; v_call: TRBV28; clone_size: -; j_call: TRBJ1-3; cdr3_nt: TGTGCCAGCTACCGGGGGGACAGGGGGAACACCATATATTTT; cdr3_aa: CASYRGDRGNTIYF
d_call: -; v_call: TRBV19; clone_size: -; j_call: TRBJ1-5; cdr3_nt: TGTGCCAGTAGCAGGGTAGGACAGCCCCAGCATTTT; cdr3_aa: CASSRVGQPQHF
d_call: TRBD1; v_call: TRBV19; clone_size: -; j_call: TRBJ1-2; cdr3_nt: TGTGCCAGTACCCCTGACGACAGGGACTATGGCTACACCTTC; cdr3_aa: CASTPDDRDYGYTF
d_call: -; v_call: TRBV6-6; clone_size: few; j_call: TRBJ1-1; cdr3_nt: TGTGCCAGCAGTAGGGGTTACACTGAAGCTTTCTTT; cdr3_aa: CASSRGYTEAFF
d_call: TRBD1; v_call: TRBV29-1; clone_size: -; j_call: TRBJ2-3; cdr3_nt: TGCAGCGTTGCGATCGGGGACAGAGGAGTAAGAGATACGCAGTATTTT; cdr3_aa: CSVAIGDRGVRDTQYF
d_call: TRBD2; v_call: TRBV7-8; clone_size: -; j_call: TRBJ2-1; cdr3_nt: TGTGCCAGCAGCTCTGTAGCGGGACGGAATGAGCAGTTCTTC; cdr3_aa: CASSSVAGRNEQFF
d_call: -; v_call: TRBV2; clone_size: -; j_call: TRBJ1-2; cdr3_nt: TGTGCCAGCAGTGAGGGGGCAGGGGTTTATGGCTACACCTTC; cdr3_aa: CASSEGAGVYGYTF
d_call: TRBD1; v_call: TRBV19; clone_size: -; j_call: TRBJ1-4; cdr3_nt: TGTGCCAGTAGTCCCGGACAGGGAAGGAGTGAAAAACTGTTTTTT; cdr3_aa: CASSPGQGRSEKLFF
d_call: -; v_call: TRBV5-1; clone_size: -; j_call: TRBJ2-1; cdr3_nt: TGCGCCAGCAGCTTGGGGGGGCCCCTTCAACAGCAGTTCTTC; cdr3_aa: CASSLGGPLQQQFF
d_call: -; v_call: TRBV7-3; clone_size: -; j_call: TRBJ2-1; cdr3_nt: TGTGCCAGCAGCTTCTGGACTGGGGATGAGCAGTTCTTC; cdr3_aa: CASSFWTGDEQFF
d_call: TRBD2; v_call: TRBV6-5; clone_size: -; j_call: TRBJ2-7; cdr3_nt: TGTGCCAGCAGGGAGCGGGGGCCCTACGAGCAGTACTTC; cdr3_aa: CASRERGPYEQYF
d_call: TRBD2; v_call: TRBV18; clone_size: -; j_call: TRBJ2-1; cdr3_nt: TGTGCCAGCTCACGTTCATTCGGGACTAGCGGGGCAGACTACAATGAGCAGTTCTTC; cdr3_aa: CASSRSFGTSGADYNEQFF
d_call: -; v_call: TRBV7-2; clone_size: -; j_call: TRBJ1-4; cdr3_nt: TGTGCCAGCAGCAAGGGGTTGAGTAATGAAAAACTGTTTTTT; cdr3_aa: CASSKGLSNEKLFF
d_call: TRBD1; v_call: TRBV7-2; clone_size: -; j_call: TRBJ1-2; cdr3_nt: TGTGCCAGCAGCTTAGCACAGGGGATTGGCTACACCTTC; cdr3_aa: CASSLAQGIGYTF
d_call: TRBD2; v_call: TRBV11-2; clone_size: -; j_call: TRBJ2-7; cdr3_nt: TGTGCCAGCAGCTGGAATAGCGGGTGGTCCTACGAGCAGTACTTC; cdr3_aa: CASSWNSGWSYEQYF
d_call: TRBD1; v_call: TRBV19; clone_size: -; j_call: TRBJ1-4; cdr3_nt: TGTGCCAGTAACCAGGGGGCAATTGCAACTAATGAAAAACTGTTTTTT; cdr3_aa: CASNQGAIATNEKLFF
d_call: TRBD1; v_call: TRBV7-9; clone_size: -; j_call: TRBJ2-7; cdr3_nt: TGTGCCAGCAGCTTCGGACAGGGTTCGTACGAGCAGTACTTC; cdr3_aa: CASSFGQGSYEQYF
d_call: -; v_call: TRBV11-2; clone_size: -; j_call: TRBJ2-7; cdr3_nt: TGTGCCAGCAGCTTGGAGGGAGTCGGTTACGAGCAGTACTTC; cdr3_aa: CASSLEGVGYEQYF
d_call: TRBD1; v_call: TRBV7-8; clone_size: -; j_call: TRBJ2-5; cdr3_nt: TGTGCCAGCAGCCCCGGACAGGGATTGGGGACCCAGTACTTC; cdr3_aa: CASSPGQGLGTQYF
d_call: TRBD1; v_call: TRBV19; clone_size: -; j_call: TRBJ1-4; cdr3_nt: TGTGCCAGTAGTCGACGCAGGGGGCAGGTACTTCTGGCTAATGAAAAACTGTTTTTT; cdr3_aa: CASSRRRGQVLLANEKLFF
d_call: TRBD2; v_call: TRBV4-3; clone_size: -; j_call: TRBJ2-4; cdr3_nt: TGCGCCAGCAGCCAAGATCGTCTGTGGCTGCCCGGGAGGGCCTCGTTCAAAAACATTCAGTACTTC; cdr3_aa: CASSQDRLWLPGRASFKNIQYF
d_call: TRBD1; v_call: TRBV5-4; clone_size: -; j_call: TRBJ1-1; cdr3_nt: TGTGCCAGCAGCCCCCGGGAGGGGGCGAACACTGAAGCTTTCTTT; cdr3_aa: CASSPREGANTEAFF
d_call: -; v_call: TRBV6-4; clone_size: -; j_call: TRBJ1-2; cdr3_nt: TGTGCCAGCAGTCCTTCTACAGATAACTATGGCTACACCTTC; cdr3_aa: CASSPSTDNYGYTF
d_call: TRBD2; v_call: TRBV10-3; clone_size: -; j_call: TRBJ2-5; cdr3_nt: TGTGCCATCAGTGATTCCGGACTAGCGGGAGTAGAGACCCAGTACTTC; cdr3_aa: CAISDSGLAGVETQYF
d_call: TRBD1; v_call: TRBV7-2; clone_size: -; j_call: TRBJ2-7; cdr3_nt: TGTGCCAGCAGCCGCCCGGGACAGGGGGCGAACGAGCAGTACTTC; cdr3_aa: CASSRPGQGANEQYF
d_call: TRBD2; v_call: TRBV18; clone_size: -; j_call: TRBJ2-2; cdr3_nt: TGTGCCAGCTCACTCTCTAGCGGCGCGAACACCGGGGAGCTGTTTTTT; cdr3_aa: CASSLSSGANTGELFF
d_call: -; v_call: TRBV7-2; clone_size: once; j_call: TRBJ1-1; cdr3_nt: TGTGCCAGCAGCTTAAACCCAGAGAACACTGAAGCTTTCTTT; cdr3_aa: CASSLNPENTEAFF
d_call: -; v_call: TRBV4-1; clone_size: once; j_call: TRBJ2-7; cdr3_nt: TGCGCCAGCAGCCAAGTTGGAGGGAGTCACTACGAGCAGTACTTC; cdr3_aa: CASSQVGGSHYEQYF
d_call: TRBD2; v_call: TRBV11-2; clone_size: -; j_call: TRBJ2-1; cdr3_nt: TGTGCCAGCAGCTTAGTCCGGACTAGCGGGGCCTACAATGAGCAGTTCTTC; cdr3_aa: CASSLVRTSGAYNEQFF
d_call: -; v_call: TRBV14; clone_size: few; j_call: TRBJ1-4; cdr3_nt: TGTGCCAGCAGCCCCCGACAGCCGGGGGAGGAAAAACTGTTTTTT; cdr3_aa: CASSPRQPGEEKLFF
d_call: TRBD1; v_call: TRBV29-1; clone_size: -; j_call: TRBJ2-1; cdr3_nt: TGCAGCGTTGGGACAGGGGGTTACAATGAACAGTTCTTC; cdr3_aa: CSVGTGGYNEQFF
d_call: -; v_call: TRBV5-4; clone_size: -; j_call: TRBJ2-2; cdr3_nt: TGTGCCAGCAGCCAACAGTACCCTATGGGGGAGCTGTTTTTT; cdr3_aa: CASSQQYPMGELFF
d_call: TRBD1; v_call: TRBV6-4; clone_size: -; j_call: TRBJ2-1; cdr3_nt: TGTGCCAGCAGTGCGGGACAGGGGAGTCACGATGAGCAGTTCTTC; cdr3_aa: CASSAGQGSHDEQFF
d_call: -; v_call: TRBV4-2; clone_size: -; j_call: TRBJ1-2; cdr3_nt: TGTGCCAGCAGCCAAGACGACAGACGAAACTATGGCTACACCTTC; cdr3_aa: CASSQDDRRNYGYTF
d_call: -; v_call: TRBV7-8; clone_size: -; j_call: TRBJ1-2; cdr3_nt: TGTGCCAGCAGCTTAATGCAGTACTATGGCTACACCTTC; cdr3_aa: CASSLMQYYGYTF
d_call: -; v_call: TRBV30; clone_size: -; j_call: TRBJ1-4; cdr3_nt: TGTGCCTGGAGTGTAGAGGCCGGCCGTAGAAAACTGTTTTTT; cdr3_aa: CAWSVEAGRRKLFF
d_call: -; v_call: TRBV29-1; clone_size: -; j_call: TRBJ1-5; cdr3_nt: TGCAGCGCTGAGGCCGCGACAGGTGGGGGTGCGTGGTCCCAGCATTTT; cdr3_aa: CSAEAATGGGAWSQHF
d_call: -; v_call: TRBV5-6; clone_size: once; j_call: TRBJ1-1; cdr3_nt: TGTGCCAGCAGCTTAGGGAGGGGGGTAATGGGGAACACTGAAGCTTTCTTT; cdr3_aa: CASSLGRGVMGNTEAFF
d_call: -; v_call: TRBV4-3; clone_size: -; j_call: TRBJ2-7; cdr3_nt: TGCGCCAGCAGCCTAGAGGCTCGCGGGGTCTACGAGCAGTACTTC; cdr3_aa: CASSLEARGVYEQYF
d_call: TRBD2; v_call: TRBV18; clone_size: -; j_call: TRBJ2-7; cdr3_nt: TGTGCCAGCTCATCCCGGGGGGCGCCGGGTAGCGGGAGGAGTTACGAGCAGTACTTC; cdr3_aa: CASSSRGAPGSGRSYEQYF
d_call: -; v_call: TRBV12-5; clone_size: -; j_call: TRBJ1-2; cdr3_nt: TGTGCTAGTGAACTTTCAGGGCGCGGCTACACCTTC; cdr3_aa: CASELSGRGYTF
d_call: TRBD1; v_call: TRBV30; clone_size: -; j_call: TRBJ2-7; cdr3_nt: TGTGCCGGGGGACAGGATTACGAGCAGTACTTC; cdr3_aa: CAGGQDYEQYF
d_call: TRBD2; v_call: TRBV5-1; clone_size: -; j_call: TRBJ2-1; cdr3_nt: TGCGCCAGCAGCCCGCCGTTACTGAGCGGGAGAAACAATGAGCAGTTCTTC; cdr3_aa: CASSPPLLSGRNNEQFF
d_call: -; v_call: TRBV10-2; clone_size: -; j_call: TRBJ2-1; cdr3_nt: TGCGCCAGCGGAAAACAGGTCTATGAGCAGTTCTTC; cdr3_aa: CASGKQVYEQFF
d_call: TRBD1; v_call: TRBV7-9; clone_size: -; j_call: TRBJ2-1; cdr3_nt: TGTGCCAGCAGCTCTCTCACCCAGGGGGTTTCCTACAATGAGCAGTTCTTC; cdr3_aa: CASSSLTQGVSYNEQFF
d_call: -; v_call: TRBV28; clone_size: once; j_call: TRBJ2-1; cdr3_nt: TGTGCCAGCAGTTTACCGGGGAATGTTCGAAAGTTCTTC; cdr3_aa: CASSLPGNVRKFF
d_call: TRBD2; v_call: TRBV6-5; clone_size: once; j_call: TRBJ2-3; cdr3_nt: TGTGCCAGCAGTGACTTAGCGGGAGGGACAGATACGCAGTATTTT; cdr3_aa: CASSDLAGGTDTQYF
d_call: TRBD1; v_call: TRBV5-1; clone_size: -; j_call: TRBJ1-2; cdr3_nt: TGCGCCAGCAGCTCCAGGGACAGGGGAAGTCAGTATGATGGCTACACCTTC; cdr3_aa: CASSSRDRGSQYDGYTF
d_call: -; v_call: TRBV20-1; clone_size: -; j_call: TRBJ1-1; cdr3_nt: TGCAGTGCCATACCTGACAGGGAAGCTTTCTTT; cdr3_aa: CSAIPDREAFF
d_call: -; v_call: TRBV2; clone_size: -; j_call: TRBJ1-4; cdr3_nt: TGTGCCAGCAGTGTATCAGGGCCCCGTAATGAAAAACTGTTTTTT; cdr3_aa: CASSVSGPRNEKLFF
d_call: -; v_call: TRBV5-4; clone_size: -; j_call: TRBJ2-5; cdr3_nt: TGTGCCAGCAGCCGAGACAGGTCAGAGACCCAGTACTTC; cdr3_aa: CASSRDRSETQYF
d_call: -; v_call: TRBV9; clone_size: -; j_call: TRBJ2-3; cdr3_nt: TGTGCCAGCAGCGTCGGAGGACGGACCGACACAGATACGCAGTATTTT; cdr3_aa: CASSVGGRTDTDTQYF
d_call: TRBD1; v_call: TRBV6-6; clone_size: once; j_call: TRBJ2-2; cdr3_nt: TGTGCCAGCCTCGGACAGGGGAACACCGGGGAGCTGTTTTTT; cdr3_aa: CASLGQGNTGELFF